The subject of this entry is one T cell receptor beta chain. The data stem from a study of PD-L1 blockade in urothelial cancer. Turning to the study itself: About nine tenths of the roughly 30 patients comprised males who had bladder-origin urothelial cancer. Prior chemotherapy ranged from 0 to 3 regimens per patient.

TCRdb's table, derived via immunoSEQ multiplex PCR, lists solely in-frame clones and lacks some. Among about 120,000 clones listed, around 89% were seen once. V lost 4 bases to trimming and J lost 6 bases; unmatched junction nucleotides: 2. The CDR3 is 13 residues long. Germline-derived CDR1 and CDR2 are SGHAT and FQDESV (reference sequence). Sample time point: peripheral blood 6 weeks after treatment start. The patients' disease, urothelial carcinoma, was locally advanced or metastatic. The chain has TRBV11-1 and TRBJ2-1; 8 nucleotides agree with TRBD2. This TCR derives from a man in his 60s with urothelial cancer. Source: PBMCs, taken around atezolizumab (anti-PD-L1) treatment. The CDR3 is CASSSRGANEQFF. CDR3 in DNA: TGTGCCAGCAGCTCGCGGGGGGCCAATGAGCAGTTCTTC. The full variable domain, its missing parts supplied by reference TRBV11-1 and TRBJ2-1, is EAEVAQSPRYKITEKSQAVAFWCDPISGHATLYWYRQILGQGPELLVQFQDESVVDDSQLPKDRFSAERLKGVDSTLKIQPAELGDSAMYLCASSSRGANEQFFGPGTRLTVL.